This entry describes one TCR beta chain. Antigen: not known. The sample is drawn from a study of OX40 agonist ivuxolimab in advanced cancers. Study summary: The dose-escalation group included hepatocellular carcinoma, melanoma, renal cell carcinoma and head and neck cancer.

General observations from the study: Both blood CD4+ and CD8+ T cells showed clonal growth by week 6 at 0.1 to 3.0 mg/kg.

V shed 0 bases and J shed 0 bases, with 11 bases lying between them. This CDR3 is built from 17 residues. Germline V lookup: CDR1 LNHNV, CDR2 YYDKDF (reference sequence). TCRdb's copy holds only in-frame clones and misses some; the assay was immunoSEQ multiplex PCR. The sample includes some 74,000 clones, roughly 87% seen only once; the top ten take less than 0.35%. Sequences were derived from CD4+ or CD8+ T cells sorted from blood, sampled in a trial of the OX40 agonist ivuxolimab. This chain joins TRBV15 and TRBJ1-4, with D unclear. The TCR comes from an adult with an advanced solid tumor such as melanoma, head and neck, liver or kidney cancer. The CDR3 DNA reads TGTGCCACCAGCAGAGATCATACTACTTCAACTAATGAAAAACTGTTTTTT. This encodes CATSRDHTTSTNEKLFF. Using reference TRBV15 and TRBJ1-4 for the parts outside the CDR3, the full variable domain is DAMVIQNPRYQVTQFGKPVTLSCSQTLNHNVMYWYQQKSSQAPKLLFHYYDKDFNNEADTPDNFQSRRPNTSFCFLDIRSPGLGDTAMYLCATSRDHTTSTNEKLFFGSGTQLSVL.